The 21 T cell receptor beta chains reported below all come from one sample, sequenced in a study of regulatory dendritic cells for organ transplantation. Sequencing was performed with immunoSEQ multiplex PCR; in TCRdb, only in-frame clones are kept and a portion is missing. The sample lists roughly 35,000 clones; roughly 91% were seen once. The sequencing input was naive CD4+ T cells from blood. The sample's subset: CD45RA+ naive T cells. The receptors derive from a human donor in good health.

The genes are TRBV29-1 and TRBJ2-3; D remains ambiguous. The CDR3 totals 11 residues. Germline V gene data show CDR1 as SQVTM and CDR2 as ANQGSEA. V lost 5 bases, J lost 6 bases, and 9 bases lay in between. CDR3 loop: CSVRVGDTQYF. DNA for the CDR3: TGCAGCGTTAGGGTAGGGGATACGCAGTATTTT.

This clone was observed a few times. Other DNA sequences in the same sample also yield this CDR3. The chain couples TRBV13 to TRBJ1-6, with TRBD1 as a possible D gene (5 bases). The length of the CDR3 is 16 residues. Trimming pared 1 base from V and 8 bases from J, leaving 15 bases between. CDR1 PRHDT and CDR2 FYEKMQ come from the germline V gene (reference sequence). This CDR3 is CASSLVAGWNHSPLHF. In nucleotides, the CDR3 is TGTGCCAGCAGCTTAGTCGCAGGGTGGAACCATTCACCCCTCCACTTT.

The rearrangement links TRBV6-5 to TRBJ2-7, with D possibly matching TRBD1 (6 bases). The CDR3 consists of 13 residues. Germline assignment: CDR1 MNHEY and CDR2 SVGAGI. Trimming left V 0 bases short and J 6 bases short, with 9 bases between. The DNA for the CDR3 is TGTGCCAGCAGTTACTCTGGCAGGGGCGAGCAGTACTTC. It translates to CASSYSGRGEQYF.

Comments on this clone: A read error may account for a junction end that differs from germline. The CDR3 nucleotides are TGTGCCAGCAGTAAAGCTAGCGGGAGGACCGGGGAGCTGTTTTTT. This gives the protein CASSKASGRTGELFF. The chain carries TRBV2 and TRBJ2-2; 11 bases map to TRBD2. The CDR3 runs to 15 residues. Germline loops: CDR1 SNHLY, CDR2 FYNNEI.

The chain recombines TRBV7-2 with TRBJ2-2, with D perhaps TRBD2 (6 bases). The CDR3 is made up of 15 amino acids. Germline V gene data show CDR1 as SGHTA and CDR2 as FQGNSA. Trimming removed 1 base at V and 5 bases at J, with 11 bases between. The CDR3 DNA follows: TGTGCCAGCAGCTTAGTGAGGGGAGGAACCGGGGAGCTGTTTTTT. Translating it yields CASSLVRGGTGELFF.

This sequence joins TRBV5-4 and TRBJ2-5, with 9 nucleotides matching TRBD2. Trimming cost V 4 bases and J 5 bases; bases outside gene matches: 15. The CDR3 runs to 17 residues. The V gene's germline CDR1 is SGHNT and CDR2 YYREEE (reference sequence). The chain's CDR3 is CASSPYGSSTSGETQYF. The CDR3 nucleotides read TGTGCCAGCAGCCCATACGGGAGTTCCACTAGCGGGGAGACCCAGTACTTC.

The V and J genes are TRBV29-1 and TRBJ2-7; 15 bases are shared with TRBD2. V lost 6 bases, J lost 6 bases, and 3 bases stayed unmatched. Germline CDR1 is SQVTM and CDR2 is ANQGSEA. The CDR3 spans 13 residues. The CDR3 nucleotides are TGCAGCGTACGGACTAGCGGGAGGGCCGAGCAGTACTTC. It specifies CSVRTSGRAEQYF.

The CDR3 here is CASSLEAQDSQETQYF. For the CDR3, the DNA is TGTGCCAGCAGCTTGGAAGCCCAGGACAGCCAAGAGACCCAGTACTTC. The chain is built from TRBV5-5 and TRBJ2-5; possibly TRBD1 for D (6 bases). Germline assignment: CDR1 SGHKS and CDR2 YYEKEE (reference sequence). The V end lost 0 bases, the J end lost 1 base, and 13 bases lay between the germline ends. The length of the CDR3 is 16 residues.

This chain connects TRBV11-2 to TRBJ1-2; 8 bases line up with TRBD1. This CDR3 is 13 amino acids long. V gave up 6 bases and J gave up 7 bases; unmatched junction bases: 7. Germline values: CDR1 SGHAT, CDR2 FQNNGV. CDR3 bases: TGTGCCAGCAGTCGCAGGGGGCCCCTTGGCTACACCTTC. It translates to CASSRRGPLGYTF.

V usage is TRBV19 and J usage is TRBJ2-7, with D tentatively TRBD2 (6 bases). CDR1 is LNHDA and CDR2 is SQIVND in the germline V gene (reference sequence). This CDR3 has 15 amino acids. V dropped 3 bases and J dropped 0 bases, with 12 bases sitting between them. The CDR3 here is CASSMRRDTSYEQYF. The CDR3 DNA reads as TGTGCCAGTAGTATGCGGCGGGATACCTCCTACGAGCAGTACTTC.

This sequence joins TRBV6-6 and TRBJ1-1, with D perhaps TRBD1 (6 bases). V dropped 8 bases and J dropped 5 bases, with 18 bases sitting between them. CDR3 size: 14 residues. The V gene's germline CDR1 is MNHNY and CDR2 SVGAGI (reference sequence). CDR3 coding DNA: TGTGCCAGCCGGGGCGGGGGGCGGAGAACTGAAGCTTTCTTT. Amino acids: CASRGGGRRTEAFF.

The chain couples TRBV7-9 to TRBJ2-1; TRBD2 matches 13 bases. This CDR3 is built from 17 residues. Germline loops: CDR1 SEHNR, CDR2 FQNEAQ (reference sequence). The trim removed 8 bases at V and 6 bases at J, leaving 13 bases unmatched. CDR3 sequence reads: CASWGTTSGGAVNEQFF. Here the CDR3 DNA reads TGTGCCAGCTGGGGAACAACTAGCGGGGGGGCCGTCAATGAGCAGTTCTTC.

V usage is TRBV4-1 and J usage is TRBJ2-3; no clear D. The germline V gene has CDR1 MGHRA and CDR2 YSYEKL. The CDR3 has 14 residues. Trimming left V 1 base short and J 2 bases short, with 7 bases between. This CDR3 is CASSQGTHTDTQYF. DNA for the CDR3: TGCGCCAGCAGCCAAGGTACCCACACAGATACGCAGTATTTT.

V gene TRBV6-5 combines with J gene TRBJ2-1; D possibly uses TRBD1 or TRBD2 (5 bases each). V gave up 6 bases and J gave up 5 bases, with 11 bases separating them. Looked up from germline, CDR1 is MNHEY and CDR2 is SVGAGI. The CDR3 length is 13 residues. CDR3 residues: CASRRGRNNEQFF. The CDR3 DNA sequence: TGTGCCAGCAGGAGGGGTCGGAACAATGAGCAGTTCTTC.

The rearrangement links TRBV29-1 to TRBJ2-5, with D unclear. The CDR3 extends over 10 amino acids. Looked up from germline, CDR1 is SQVTM and CDR2 is ANQGSEA. Trimming stripped 6 bases from V and 1 base from J, with 3 bases between. In DNA form, the CDR3 reads TGCAGCGTCCGCCAAGAGACCCAGTACTTC. Amino acid sequence: CSVRQETQYF. Full variable domain (outside the CDR3, taken from reference TRBV29-1 and TRBJ2-5): SAVISQKPSRDICQRGTSLTIQCQVDSQVTMMFWYRQQPGQSLTLIATANQGSEATYESGFVIDKFPISRPNLTFSTLTVSNMSPEDSSIYLCSVRQETQYFGPGTRLLVL.

The V and J genes are TRBV16 and TRBJ2-5, with a weak D call TRBD1 (6 bases). Germline values: CDR1 KGHSY, CDR2 FQNENV. V lost 3 bases, J lost 5 bases, and 13 bases lay in between. The CDR3 covers 14 residues. The CDR3 is CASSQDRLWETQYF. CDR3 nucleotide sequence: TGTGCCAGCAGCCAGGACAGATTGTGGGAGACCCAGTACTTC.

This chain links TRBV11-2 with TRBJ2-7; D is perhaps TRBD2 (6 bases). Trimming shortened V by 2 bases and J by 6 bases, and 20 bases separated the two germline ends. The CDR3 extends over 16 amino acids. Germline lookup yields CDR1 SGHAT and CDR2 FQNNGV. CDR3 loop: CASSLYLGGGNVEQYF. The CDR3 DNA follows: TGTGCCAGCAGCTTATATCTGGGTGGGGGGAACGTCGAGCAGTACTTC.

With regard to this clone: Relative to the germline gene, one junction end is altered; a read error may explain this. The chain carries TRBV6-5 and TRBJ2-7; 8 bases fit TRBD1. This CDR3 comprises 14 residues. The germline V gene has CDR1 MNHEY and CDR2 SVGAGI. CDR3 residues: CASRRQGQVTRLEF. The DNA for the CDR3 is TGTGCCAGCAGACGACAGGGGCAAGTGACTAGACTAGAGTTC.

The chain joins TRBV28 to TRBJ1-5; 8 nucleotides agree with TRBD1. This CDR3 comprises 16 residues. V lost 5 bases and J lost 0; bases outside the gene matches: 6. Germline V gene data show CDR1 as MDHEN and CDR2 as SYDVKM. The CDR3 sequence is CASSLTGGSSNQPQHF. The CDR3 DNA follows: TGTGCCAGCAGTCTTACAGGGGGTAGTAGCAATCAGCCCCAGCATTTT.

The chain employs TRBV6-6 and TRBJ2-7; TRBD1 matches at 9 bases. J gave up 4 bases and V 7 bases, and 14 bases lay outside the gene matches. The CDR3 is made up of 16 amino acids. Per germline, CDR1 MNHNY and CDR2 SVGAGI (reference sequence). The CDR3 DNA sequence: TGTGCCAGCACCAACGACCGGGACAGGGTAACTTACGAGCAGTACTTC. Translating gives CASTNDRDRVTYEQYF.

This clone was seen only once. This chain uses TRBV5-1 with TRBJ2-7; no clear D. In germline, CDR1 is SGHRS, CDR2 YFSETQ. The CDR3 spans 13 residues. V was pared by 1 base and J by 0 bases, with 5 bases between. The DNA of the CDR3 is TGCGCCAGCAGCTTGATCGGCTCCTACGAGCAGTACTTC. Its translation is CASSLIGSYEQYF.